Below, 2 T cell receptor beta chains from the same sample are listed, as sequenced in a study of memory CD4+ T cells and cytomegalovirus serostatus. The sort gate was single viable CD3+CD4+CD8-CD45RO+ cells for memory CD4+ T cells. Data came from immunoSEQ multiplex PCR; TCRdb stores just in-frame clones and leaves some out. The table includes some 95,000 clones, about 80% detected once. The sequenced sample was memory CD4+ T cells from blood. The receptors were gathered from an adult in good health and CMV-seropositive.

This clone was seen once. This chain connects TRBV29-1 to TRBJ2-1; 13 bases are a match to TRBD2. Germline V CDR1 and CDR2: SQVTM, ANQGSEA. CDR3 length equals 16 residues. V was clipped by 6 bases and J by 7 bases; unmatched bases: 12. The DNA for the CDR3 is TGCAGCGTGAGTTGGGGACTAGCGGGAAGGGGGAATGAGCAGTTCTTC. Residues: CSVSWGLAGRGNEQFF.

The chain links TRBV10-3 to TRBJ1-3, with 7 bases that match TRBD1. V trimming: 4 bases; J trimming: 5 bases; junction bases outside the gene matches: 14. Germline CDR1 ENHRY, CDR2 SYGVKD. The CDR3 extends over 17 amino acids. This chain's CDR3 is CAISGSGTGAGRNTIYF. In nucleotides, the CDR3 is TGTGCCATCAGTGGCTCAGGAACAGGGGCAGGGAGAAACACCATATATTTT.